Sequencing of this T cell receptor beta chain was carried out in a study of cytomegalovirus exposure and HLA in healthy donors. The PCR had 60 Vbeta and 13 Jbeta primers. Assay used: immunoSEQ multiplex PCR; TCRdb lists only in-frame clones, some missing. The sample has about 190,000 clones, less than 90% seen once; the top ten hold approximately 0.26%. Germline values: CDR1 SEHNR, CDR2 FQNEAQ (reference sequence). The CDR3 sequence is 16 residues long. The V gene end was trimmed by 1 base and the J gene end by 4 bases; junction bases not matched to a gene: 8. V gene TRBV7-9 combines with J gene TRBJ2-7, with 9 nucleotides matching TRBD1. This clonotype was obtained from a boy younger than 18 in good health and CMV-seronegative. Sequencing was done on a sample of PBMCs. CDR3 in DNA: TGTGCCAGCAGCTTAGGAGGGACAGGGATACAATACGAGCAGTACTTC. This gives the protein CASSLGGTGIQYEQYF.